The 18 T cell receptor beta chains in this list originate from one sample, sequenced in a study of beta chain bispecific antibodies for T cell cancers. General study points: After anti-TRBV12 rather than anti-CD19 exposure, TRBV12-3 made up about 99% less of total TRBV signal. Most targeted TRBV signal came from the leukemia cell line cells, not normal T cells.

TCRdb processed the 5' RACE reads anew with MiXCR; each CDR3 protein has one entry. The table records about 20,000 distinct CDR3 sequences, more than 2% of them present only once. The antigens these receptors bind are not known. Either OKT3 anti-CD3 antibody or CD3/CD28 beads expanded T cells from blood mononuclear cells over approximately 3 days. Material: healthy donor T cells cultured with leukemia cells, obtained from a culture containing a bispecific antibody targeting TCR Vbeta12. These receptors all stem from a human donor in good health. Some clones in this sample may be carry-over from other donors' samples.

This clonotype is medium-sized. The gene calls are TRBV2 and TRBJ2-1; the D gene is possibly TRBD2 (7 bases). Trimming left V 11 bases short and J 0 bases short, with 35 bases between. Germline V gene data show CDR1 as SNHLY and CDR2 as FYNNEI. This CDR3 is 21 amino acids long. In DNA form, the CDR3 reads TGTGCCGCCCTAAAGGTTGAGGCGGGGGCCTGGAAACTAAGCTCCTACAATGAGCAGTTCTTC. Protein sequence: CAALKVEAGAWKLSSYNEQFF. The variable domain in full, with the rest retrieved from reference TRBV2 and TRBJ2-1, is EPEVTQTPSHQVTQMGQEVILRCVPISNHLYFYWYRQILGQKVEFLVSFYNNEISEKSEIFDDQFSVERPDGSNFTLKIRSTKLEDSAMYFCAALKVEAGAWKLSSYNEQFFGPGTRLTVL.

This clonotype was recorded at least ten times. The chain links TRBV5-1 to TRBJ2-7, with D possibly matching TRBD2 (5 bases). Trimming shortened V by 2 bases and J by 1 base, and 10 bases separated the two germline ends. Per germline, CDR1 SGHRS and CDR2 YFSETQ. The CDR3 consists of 14 residues. CDR3 sequence: CASSFEGLSYEQYF. The DNA for the CDR3 is TGCGCCAGCAGCTTTGAGGGTTTGTCCTACGAGCAGTACTTC.

The table lists this clonotype with many counts. The chain couples TRBV19 to TRBJ2-1; no clear D gene. Between the trimmed V and J ends, which lost 4 bases and 4 bases, there was a span of 2 bases. The CDR3 totals 11 residues. The germline V gene encodes CDR1 LNHDA and CDR2 SQIVND (reference sequence). The CDR3: CASSTYNEQFF. CDR3 nucleotide sequence: TGTGCCAGTAGTACGTACAATGAGCAGTTCTTC.

This clonotype was observed many times. This chain connects TRBV28 to TRBJ2-7; possibly TRBD1 for D (6 bases). CDR1 MDHEN and CDR2 SYDVKM come from the germline V gene. The CDR3 contains 21 residues. Trimming cost V 5 bases and J 0 bases, with 32 bases left between them. The CDR3 here is CASSTPGAFVPSQGSSYEQYF. The CDR3 DNA follows: TGTGCCAGCAGTACCCCAGGGGCGTTCGTCCCTAGCCAGGGGTCCTCCTACGAGCAGTACTTC.

Ten or more counts support this clonotype. This sequence joins TRBV28 and TRBJ2-5, with a weak D call TRBD1 (6 bases). The CDR3 contains 15 residues. Trimming removed 9 bases from V and 3 bases from J, with 20 bases in between. CDR1 is MDHEN and CDR2 is SYDVKM in the germline V gene. CDR3 region: CASLDSKEVKETQYF. The CDR3 coding sequence is TGTGCCAGTCTGGACAGTAAAGAAGTTAAAGAGACCCAGTACTTC.

This clonotype was counted ten times or more. The J gene is TRBJ1-1, the V gene TRBV7-9; D is ambiguous. Trimming removed 7 bases from V and 0 bases from J, with 15 bases in between. Germline V lookup: CDR1 SEHNR, CDR2 FQNEAQ (reference sequence). The CDR3 contains 15 residues. For the CDR3, the DNA is TGTGCCAGCAACCCCTGGTCCGCCATGAACACTGAAGCTTTCTTT. It codes for CASNPWSAMNTEAFF. The full variable domain, completed using reference TRBV7-9 and TRBJ1-1, is DTGVSQNPRHKITKRGQNVTFRCDPISEHNRLYWYRQTLGQGPEFLTYFQNEAQLEKSRLLSDRFSAERPKGSFSTLEIQRTEQGDSAMYLCASNPWSAMNTEAFFGQGTRLTVV.

V gene TRBV5-4 combines with J gene TRBJ1-2; D is ambiguous. The germline CDR1 and CDR2 sequences are SGHNT and YYREEE (reference sequence). This CDR3 spans 16 amino acids. Trimming left V 4 bases short and J 0 bases short, with 16 bases between. The CDR3 protein is CASSHRPEGTNYGYTF. In DNA, the CDR3 is TGTGCCAGCAGCCATCGGCCGGAGGGAACTAACTATGGCTACACCTTC.

This clonotype was counted ten times or more. One end of the junction fails to match germline, which may point to a read error. This sequence joins TRBV7-9 and TRBJ2-7, with a tentative D call TRBD1 (6 bases). CDR1 and CDR2 from the germline V gene are SEHNR and FQNEAQ (reference sequence). There are 13 residues in the CDR3. The CDR3 spells CASSLGGWDEQYF. CDR3 sequence (DNA): TGTGCCAGCAGTTTAGGGGGTTGGGACGAGCAGTACTTC.

The table lists this clonotype with many counts. V usage is TRBV18 and J usage is TRBJ2-3; D not certain. The CDR3 covers 14 residues. V shed 4 bases and J shed 5 bases, with 13 bases lying between them. CDR1 is KGHSH and CDR2 is LQKENI in the germline V gene. The CDR3 coding sequence is TGTGCCAGCTCACAACCGGAATCCAGAGATACGCAGTATTTT. It translates to CASSQPESRDTQYF.

Many counts were recorded for this clonotype. The chain couples TRBV27 to TRBJ2-7, with unresolved D. The CDR3 sequence is 13 residues long. V was clipped by 8 bases and J by 0 bases, with 11 bases between them. Germline V gives CDR1 MNHEY, CDR2 SMNVEV (reference sequence). CDR3 amino acids: CASSEAGSYEQYF. The CDR3 region has the DNA TGTGCCAGCTCCGAGGCCGGCTCCTACGAGCAGTACTTC.

This clonotype showed up many times. The chain uses TRBV18 and TRBJ2-1; 11 bases fit TRBD2. Germline trimming cut 2 bases from V and 4 bases from J; bases unmatched to any gene: 1. Looked up from germline, CDR1 is KGHSH and CDR2 is LQKENI. This CDR3 spans 15 amino acids. CDR3 nucleotides: TGTGCCAGCTCACCATGGACTAGCGGGTACAATGAGCAGTTCTTC. Translating gives CASSPWTSGYNEQFF.

This clonotype was counted ten times or more. The gene calls are TRBV27 and TRBJ2-7; D might be TRBD1 (6 bases). Germline-derived CDR1 and CDR2 are MNHEY and SMNVEV (reference sequence). V was shortened by 5 bases and J by 2 bases, with 16 bases between the two germline ends. The CDR3 has 15 residues. The CDR3 sequence: CASSVSRGPTYEQYF. The CDR3 DNA reads as TGTGCCAGCAGTGTCTCCAGGGGTCCCACCTACGAGCAGTACTTC.

This clonotype was seen ten or more times. This chain joins TRBV19 and TRBJ2-2, with 8 bases matching TRBD1. In germline, CDR1 is LNHDA, CDR2 SQIVND (reference sequence). V trimming: 7 bases; J trimming: 2 bases; junction bases outside the gene matches: 9. This CDR3 is built from 16 residues. CDR3 region: CASNPGTGVNTGELFF. The CDR3 nucleotides are TGTGCCAGTAACCCCGGGACAGGCGTCAACACCGGGGAGCTGTTTTTT.

The sample holds many counts of this clonotype. This chain links TRBV7-6 with TRBJ1-4, with 7 nucleotides matching TRBD1. The germline gives CDR1 SGHVS, CDR2 FNYEAQ. J gave up 8 bases and V 6 bases, and 15 bases lay outside the gene matches. The CDR3 has 16 residues. CDR3 protein: CASRPAVGTEEEKLFF. The CDR3 DNA reads as TGTGCCAGCAGACCCGCGGTCGGGACAGAAGAAGAAAAACTGTTTTTT.

This clonotype rates as medium-sized. The V gene is TRBV5-1, the J gene TRBJ1-4; 7 bases are shared with TRBD1. CDR1 is SGHRS and CDR2 is YFSETQ in the germline V gene. J lost 7 bases, V lost 4 bases, and 10 bases had no gene match. The CDR3 contains 15 residues. The CDR3 region has the DNA TGCGCCAGCAGCCCGGGACAGCTTCTCGGTGAAAAACTGTTTTTT. As protein: CASSPGQLLGEKLFF. Supplemented by reference TRBV5-1 and TRBJ1-4, the full variable domain reads KAGVTQTPRYLIKTRGQQVTLSCSPISGHRSVSWYQQTPGQGLQFLFEYFSETQRNKGNFPGRFSGRQFSNSRSEMNVSTLELGDSALYLCASSPGQLLGEKLFFGSGTQLSVL.

In this sample, this clonotype turned up many times. V gene TRBV12-3 or TRBV12-4 combines with J gene TRBJ2-3; 8 bases map to TRBD2. The CDR3 is made up of 19 amino acids. Losses at the gene ends were 5 bases for V and 2 bases for J; bases not matched to a gene: 18. CDR3 region: CASSPLGGGLSSYTDTQYF. CDR3 in DNA: TGTGCCAGCAGTCCCCTGGGCGGGGGGCTCTCCTCCTACACAGATACGCAGTATTTT.

This clonotype was counted many times. The rearrangement uses TRBV7-9 and TRBJ2-1, with D unclear. Trimming removed 7 bases from V and 9 bases from J, with 16 bases in between. Germline V CDR1 and CDR2: SEHNR, FQNEAQ (reference sequence). This CDR3 has 13 residues. The CDR3 nucleotides read TGTGCCAGCACCACGGACCACCACATTGAGCAGTTCTTC. This sequence encodes CASTTDHHIEQFF.

This clonotype appeared many times. The V and J genes are TRBV5-1 and TRBJ2-7; 14 bases map to TRBD2. The length of the CDR3 is 14 residues. CDR1 and CDR2 from the germline V gene are SGHRS and YFSETQ. With V trimmed by 7 bases and J by 5 bases, 5 bases remained unmatched. CDR3 protein: CASGLAGGRDEQYF. CDR3 DNA: TGCGCCAGCGGACTAGCGGGGGGCAGAGACGAGCAGTACTTC.